This T cell receptor beta chain was recovered during a study of cytomegalovirus exposure and HLA in healthy donors. Broader study findings: Usually a TCR sequence was rare, but some public TCRs were found in many donors.

Comments on this clone: Its antigen is still unknown.

The CDR3 is made up of 16 amino acids. Germline loops: CDR1 MDHEN, CDR2 SYDVKM. Primers included in the PCR were 60 Vbeta and 13 Jbeta primers. The method was immunoSEQ multiplex PCR; TCRdb's version includes in-frame clones alone and lacks a portion of them. The table has approximately 210,000 clones, over 80% seen once. The V call is TRBV28, the J call TRBJ2-5; TRBD1 matches at 11 bases. The J call may be faulty, since TRBJ2-7 better matches the DNA end. The sequenced sample was PBMCs. This receptor was taken from a woman aged 45 to 65 in good health and CMV-seropositive. DNA of the CDR3: TGTGCCAGCAGTTCCAACCGGGACAGGGGGGTTTACGAGCAGTACTTC. This translates into CASSSNRDRGVYEQYF.